This entry features one TCR beta chain sequence. This record comes from a study of shared clonotypes between healthy human individuals. Data came from immunoSEQ multiplex PCR; TCRdb stores just in-frame clones and leaves some out. The sample holds 1.5 million to 1.9 million clones, 95% to 99% seen once. Only Caucasian adults living in Nashville, Tennessee served as donors. CD45RA-negative memory and CD45RA+ naive subsets were split from the CD4+ cells. V lost 3 bases to trimming and J lost 5 bases; unmatched junction nucleotides: 7. Germline assignment: CDR1 SGHDN and CDR2 FVKESK. The length of the CDR3 is 15 residues.

This sequence originates from a man aged 25-45 years in good health. The chain is built from TRBV14 and TRBJ2-5; 9 bases align to TRBD2. Sequenced input: naive CD4+ T cells sorted from blood. This sample's subset: CD45RA+ positively selected. The CDR3 region is CASSQGLAPQETQYF. In nucleotides, the CDR3 is TGTGCCAGCAGCCAGGGACTAGCACCCCAGGAGACCCAGTACTTC.